Shown below are 10 T cell receptor beta chains from a single sample sequenced in a study of cytomegalovirus exposure and HLA in healthy donors. PCR primers comprised 60 Vbeta and 13 Jbeta primers. TCRdb's copy holds only in-frame clones and misses some; the assay was immunoSEQ multiplex PCR. Of about 210,000 clones listed, roughly 78% are singletons. The specimen was PBMCs. Receptor source: a boy aged 10-17 years in good health and CMV-seronegative.

The V call is TRBV7-2, the J call TRBJ1-1, with TRBD1 matching over 7 bases. Germline CDR1 SGHTA, CDR2 FQGNSA. The CDR3 contains 13 residues. The J segment lost 1 base and the V segment lost 5 bases, leaving 1 base of the junction unmatched. This chain's CDR3 is CASSGTANTEAFF. The CDR3 bases are TGTGCCAGCAGCGGGACAGCGAACACTGAAGCTTTCTTT.

V is TRBV28 and J is TRBJ1-4; no clear D gene. The V and J ends lost 5 bases and 3 bases respectively, with 22 bases between them. The CDR3 is 18 amino acids. CDR1 is MDHEN, CDR2 SYDVKM, per germline. The DNA of the CDR3 is TGTGCCAGCAGTACTGCCTCCGGGTTTTCGAGGCCTAATGAAAAACTGTTTTTT. Residues: CASSTASGFSRPNEKLFF.

This clone was recorded once. The chain joins TRBV10-2 to TRBJ1-2, with 9 bases lining up with TRBD1. Trimming took 3 bases from V and 7 from J; bases not matched to a gene: 3. This CDR3 has 13 residues. The V gene's germline CDR1 is WSHSY and CDR2 SAAADI. The CDR3 DNA is TGCGCCAGCAGTGAAGACAGGGGGGGTGGCTACACCTTC. Translated, it gives CASSEDRGGGYTF.

The CDR3 DNA reads TGTGCCTTACTACCCTTGGACAGAACTAGCACAGATACGCAGTATTTT. Translating gives CALLPLDRTSTDTQYF. The rearrangement uses TRBV30 and TRBJ2-3; the D gene is possibly TRBD1 (6 bases). The CDR3 runs 16 residues. The V and J ends lost 7 bases and 0 bases respectively, with 20 bases between them. Germline assignment: CDR1 GTSNPN and CDR2 SVGIG (reference sequence).

The chain has TRBV19 and TRBJ2-1; 13 bases are a match to TRBD2. The germline gives CDR1 LNHDA, CDR2 SQIVND (reference sequence). V dropped 5 bases and J dropped 4; count of bases not matched to a gene: 5. This CDR3 region has 16 residues. The CDR3 loop reads CASSSRTSGSYNEQFF. The CDR3 coding sequence is TGTGCCAGTAGTTCACGGACTAGCGGGAGTTACAATGAGCAGTTCTTC.

DNA for the CDR3: TGTGCCAGCAGCTTAGACCGGGGTAGCTTCTCCTACAATGAGCAGTTCTTC. It specifies CASSLDRGSFSYNEQFF. The genes are TRBV11-2 and TRBJ2-1; perhaps TRBD2 as D (5 bases). The CDR3 runs to 17 residues. Germline V gene data show CDR1 as SGHAT and CDR2 as FQNNGV. V lost 0 bases, J lost 0 bases, and 12 bases lay in between.

The genes are TRBV5-1 and TRBJ1-4; perhaps TRBD1 as D (5 bases). The CDR3 length is 14 residues. The V end lost 0 bases, the J end lost 6 bases, and 9 bases lay between the germline ends. Germline V CDR1 and CDR2: SGHRS, YFSETQ. DNA of the CDR3: TGCGCCAGCAGCTTGGAACAGGATTATGAAAAACTGTTTTTT. This sequence encodes CASSLEQDYEKLFF.

The chain combines TRBV5-6 with TRBJ1-1; weak D call: TRBD1 (5 bases). Germline CDR1 reads SGHDT; CDR2 reads YYEEEE. Trimming removed 0 bases at V and 0 bases at J, with 12 bases between. This CDR3 comprises 16 residues. The CDR3 DNA is TGTGCCAGCAGCTTGGGTAGCAGGGTCATGAACACTGAAGCTTTCTTT. This codes for CASSLGSRVMNTEAFF.

The V and J genes are TRBV6-6 and TRBJ1-1; 8 bases align to TRBD1. The CDR3 is made up of 16 amino acids. In germline, CDR1 is MNHNY, CDR2 SVGAGI (reference sequence). Unmatched junction bases numbered 14, after V lost 6 bases and J lost 5 bases. This chain's CDR3 is CASSMGQVFVVTEAFF. The CDR3 bases are TGTGCCAGCAGCATGGGACAGGTCTTTGTCGTGACTGAAGCTTTCTTT.

This clone came up a few times. The chain links TRBV5-6 to TRBJ1-5; 7 positions match TRBD1. CDR1 and CDR2 (germline): SGHDT, YYEEEE. The V gene end was trimmed by 4 bases and the J gene end by 4 bases; junction bases not matched to a gene: 5. The CDR3 contains 14 residues. Here the CDR3 DNA reads TGTGCCAGCAGCGGGGGACAGTGGAATCAGCCCCAGCATTTT. Its translation: CASSGGQWNQPQHF.